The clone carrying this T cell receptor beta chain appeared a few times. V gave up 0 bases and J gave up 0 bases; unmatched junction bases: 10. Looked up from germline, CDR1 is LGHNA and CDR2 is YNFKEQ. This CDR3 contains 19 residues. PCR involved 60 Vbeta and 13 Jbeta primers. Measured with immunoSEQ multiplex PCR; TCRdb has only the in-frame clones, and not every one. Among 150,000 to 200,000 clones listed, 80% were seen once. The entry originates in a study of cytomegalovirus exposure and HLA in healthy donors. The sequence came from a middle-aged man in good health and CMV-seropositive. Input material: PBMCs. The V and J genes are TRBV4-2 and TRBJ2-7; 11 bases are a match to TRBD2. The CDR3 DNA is TGTGCCAGCAGCCAAGAGCAGGGTCTAGCGGGGGGTTTCTCCTACGAGCAGTACTTC. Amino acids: CASSQEQGLAGGFSYEQYF.